What follows are 2 T cell receptor beta chains derived from one specimen sequenced in a study of control samples from healthy donors and cancer patients. Measured with immunoSEQ multiplex PCR; TCRdb has only the in-frame clones, and not every one. Of about 130,000 clones listed, approximately 91% are singletons. The sample comprised blood. These receptors came from a man in his forties or fifties in good health.

Written as DNA, the CDR3 is TGTGCCAGCAGCCCACGCCGCTCCCCTAAAATAAGAAAAAGCACAGATACGCAGTATTTT. The encoded protein is CASSPRRSPKIRKSTDTQYF. The chain carries TRBV11-3 and TRBJ2-3; D gene ambiguous. The CDR3 is 20 amino acids. Trimming took off 5 bases at V and 0 bases at J, with 27 bases between the two ends. Germline V gene lookup returns CDR1 SGHNT and CDR2 YENEEA. Full variable domain (remainder filled in from reference TRBV11-3 and TRBJ2-3): EAGVVQSPRYKIIEKKQPVAFWCNPISGHNTLYWYLQNLGQGPELLIRYENEEAVDDSQLPKDRFSAERLKGVDSTLKIQPAELGDSAVYLCASSPRRSPKIRKSTDTQYFGPGTRLTVL.

Concerning this clone itself: The junction differs from germline at one of its ends, possibly a read error. The DNA of the CDR3 is TGTGCCAACAAACAAGCCAGGGTAGGTCTGGATCGGAATGACTTC. It encodes CANKQARVGLDRNDF. The chain is built from TRBV10-3 and TRBJ2-7; D is possibly TRBD1 (5 bases). The germline CDR1 and CDR2 sequences are ENHRY and SYGVKD. The CDR3 is 15 amino acids.